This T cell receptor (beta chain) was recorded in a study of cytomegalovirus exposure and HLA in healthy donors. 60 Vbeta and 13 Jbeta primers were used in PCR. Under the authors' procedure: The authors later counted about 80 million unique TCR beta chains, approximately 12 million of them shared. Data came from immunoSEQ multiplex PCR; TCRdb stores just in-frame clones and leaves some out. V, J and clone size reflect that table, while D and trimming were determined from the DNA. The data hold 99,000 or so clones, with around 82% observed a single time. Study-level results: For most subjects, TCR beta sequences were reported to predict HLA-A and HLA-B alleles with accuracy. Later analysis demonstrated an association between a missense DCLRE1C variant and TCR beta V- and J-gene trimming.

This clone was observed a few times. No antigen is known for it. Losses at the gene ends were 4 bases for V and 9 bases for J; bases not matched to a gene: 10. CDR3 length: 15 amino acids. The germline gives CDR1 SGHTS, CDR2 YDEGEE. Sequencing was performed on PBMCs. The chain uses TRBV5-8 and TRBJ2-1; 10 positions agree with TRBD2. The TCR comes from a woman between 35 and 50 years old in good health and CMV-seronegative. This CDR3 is CASSLRASGSGEQFF. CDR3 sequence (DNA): TGTGCCAGCAGCCTGCGGGCTAGCGGGAGTGGTGAGCAGTTCTTC.